The 6 T cell receptor beta chains listed next were all sequenced from one sample in a study of shared clonotypes between healthy human individuals. Here immunoSEQ multiplex PCR was the method, and the copy in TCRdb shows in-frame clones only, minus some. The sample has some 2.1 million clones, 85% to 95% seen once; the top ten hold more than 0.95%. Naive CD8 cells lacked CD45RO, underwent positive selection for CCR7 and left out terminally differentiated effector memory CD45RA+ cells. Sequencing was done on a sample of naive CD8+ T cells sorted from blood. The receptors originated from a man between 18 and 35 years old in good health.

The chain couples TRBV5-6 to TRBJ2-3; tentatively, D is TRBD2 (6 bases). Germline V gene sequence: CDR1 SGHDT, CDR2 YYEEEE. CDR3 length: 15 residues. Trimming took off 0 bases at V and 2 bases at J, with 10 bases between the two ends. The CDR3 spells CASSLGGEDTDTQYF. The CDR3 DNA is TGTGCCAGCAGCTTGGGTGGGGAGGACACAGATACGCAGTATTTT.

The chain has TRBV25-1 and TRBJ2-2; D may be TRBD2 (5 bases). The CDR3 has 16 amino acids. Germline CDR1 reads MGHDK; CDR2 reads SYGVNS. V was trimmed by 2 bases and J by 5 bases, leaving 15 bases between them. The CDR3 sequence: CASSEGITWRTGELFF. CDR3 coding DNA: TGTGCCAGCAGTGAAGGTATCACCTGGAGGACCGGGGAGCTGTTTTTT.

This clone was observed a single time. V gene TRBV6-1 combines with J gene TRBJ2-3; TRBD2 might be the D (6 bases). Germline assignment: CDR1 MNHNS and CDR2 SASEGT. V was shortened by 2 bases and J by 0 bases, with 9 bases between the two germline ends. There are 15 residues in the CDR3. CDR3 protein: CASSEWAGSTDTQYF. The CDR3 region has the DNA TGTGCCAGCAGTGAATGGGCGGGGAGCACAGATACGCAGTATTTT.

This chain connects TRBV2 to TRBJ2-7; D is unclear. This CDR3 is 12 amino acids long. The germline gives CDR1 SNHLY, CDR2 FYNNEI. Trimming removed 6 bases at V and 1 base at J, with 7 bases between. The CDR3 reads CASSDVSYEQYF. CDR3 coding DNA: TGTGCCAGCAGCGACGTGTCCTACGAGCAGTACTTC.

The chain couples TRBV27 to TRBJ1-3, with a tentative D call TRBD1 (6 bases). This CDR3 comprises 15 residues. The germline V gene has CDR1 MNHEY and CDR2 SMNVEV (reference sequence). Trimming shortened V by 3 bases and J by 0 bases, and 9 bases separated the two germline ends. The CDR3 sequence: CASSLGGLSGNTIYF. The CDR3 nucleotides are TGTGCCAGCAGTTTGGGGGGCCTCTCTGGAAACACCATATATTTT.

J is TRBJ2-7 and V is TRBV7-9; weak D call: TRBD1 (6 bases). Trimming left V 1 base short and J 0 bases short, with 10 bases between. The germline V gene encodes CDR1 SEHNR and CDR2 FQNEAQ (reference sequence). This CDR3 comprises 15 residues. The CDR3 DNA follows: TGTGCCAGCAGCTTAGGTTCAGGGGTCTCCTACGAGCAGTACTTC. Its protein product is CASSLGSGVSYEQYF.